This entry lists 11 T cell receptor beta chains sequenced from one sample in a study of control samples from healthy donors and cancer patients. Only in-frame clones appear in the TCRdb table, and some are missing; sequencing was by immunoSEQ multiplex PCR. The sample includes fewer than 200,000 clones, 85% to 95% of them seen just once. What was sequenced was blood. These receptors were taken from a woman aged 55-70 years in good health.

The chain couples TRBV3-1 (or the pseudogene TRBV3-2) to TRBJ1-1; D is possibly TRBD1 (6 bases). The CDR3 length is 11 residues. V gave up 8 bases and J gave up 4 bases, with 8 bases separating them. Germline loops: CDR1 LGHDT, CDR2 YNNKEL (reference sequence). The CDR3 nucleotides are TGTGCCAGCGCCAGGGGCACTGAAGCTTTCTTT. Translation: CASARGTEAFF.

The chain employs TRBV27 and TRBJ1-1, with a weak D call TRBD1 (6 bases). Trimming took off 6 bases at V and 3 bases at J, with 14 bases between the two ends. The CDR3 spans 14 residues. Germline V lookup: CDR1 MNHEY, CDR2 SMNVEV (reference sequence). The CDR3 nucleotides are TGTGCCAGCAGAATGTGGGGGCGGGACACTGAAGCTTTCTTT. It translates to CASRMWGRDTEAFF.

This chain joins TRBV7-2 and TRBJ1-6; 10 bases line up with TRBD1. The CDR3 runs 17 residues. CDR1 and CDR2 (germline): SGHTA, FQGNSA. J gave up 4 bases and V 2 bases, and 5 bases lay outside the gene matches. The CDR3 spells CASSLFDRGLYNSPLHF. CDR3 DNA sequence: TGTGCCAGCAGCTTATTTGACAGGGGGCTTTATAATTCACCCCTCCACTTT.

The chain employs TRBV6-1 and TRBJ1-2; TRBD1 is a possible D gene (6 bases). V lost 2 bases to trimming and J lost 2 bases, with 21 bases between them. Germline assignment: CDR1 MNHNS and CDR2 SASEGT. The CDR3 is 18 amino acids. The DNA of the CDR3 is TGTGCCAGCAGTGAAATGGGCGGGGCAGGGGCATCCAACTATGGCTACACCTTC. It is translated as CASSEMGGAGASNYGYTF.

This chain joins TRBV6-5 and TRBJ1-2, with D possibly matching TRBD1 (6 bases). V dropped 5 bases and J dropped 7 bases, with 17 bases sitting between them. The CDR3 loop spans 14 amino acids. The V gene's germline CDR1 is MNHEY and CDR2 SVGAGI. The CDR3 sequence: CASSPRTVYSGYTF. The CDR3 bases are TGTGCCAGCAGTCCCCGGACAGTTTATTCTGGCTACACCTTC.

CDR3 in amino acids: CASRGRPGPNYGYTF. CDR3 in DNA: TGTGCCAGTAGGGGGCGTCCAGGGCCCAACTATGGCTACACCTTC. J is TRBJ1-2 and V is TRBV19; the D gene is possibly TRBD1 (5 bases). CDR1 and CDR2 from the germline V gene are LNHDA and SQIVND (reference sequence). V lost 6 bases and J 2 bases, leaving 16 bases between the germline ends. The CDR3 loop spans 15 amino acids.

Concerning this clone: This specimen includes other DNA sequences encoding the same CDR3. The genes are TRBV18 and TRBJ1-1, with TRBD1 as a possible D gene (5 bases). V lost 6 bases, J lost 4 bases, and 12 bases lay in between. This CDR3 region has 13 residues. CDR1 KGHSH and CDR2 LQKENI come from the germline V gene. The CDR3 coding sequence is TGTGCCAGCTCCCCGGCGGGGGGCACTGAAGCTTTCTTT. This translates into CASSPAGGTEAFF.

Regarding this clone: The same CDR3 can be traced to other DNA sequences in this sample. The V call is TRBV6-1, the J call TRBJ2-1; possible D gene TRBD1, 6 bases. Germline CDR1 MNHNS, CDR2 SASEGT. Between the trimmed V and J ends, which lost 3 bases and 2 bases, there was a span of 14 bases. The CDR3 runs 16 residues. CDR3 bases: TGTGCCAGCAGTGAGAGGCAGGGGACCCCCTACAATGAGCAGTTCTTC. Translation: CASSERQGTPYNEQFF.

The chain carries TRBV7-2 and TRBJ1-2; unclear D gene. Trimming pared 5 bases from V and 4 bases from J, leaving 5 bases between. The CDR3 runs to 11 residues. Per the germline V gene, CDR1 is SGHTA and CDR2 is FQGNSA. The CDR3 reads CASSAFYGYTF. The CDR3 bases are TGTGCCAGCAGCGCCTTCTATGGCTACACCTTC.

The chain employs TRBV7-2 and TRBJ1-2; D is uncertain. The V gene lost 1 base and the J gene lost 3 bases, with 9 bases spanning the gap. Germline-derived CDR1 and CDR2 are SGHTA and FQGNSA. The CDR3 runs 14 residues. The CDR3 coding sequence is TGTGCCAGCAGCTTAGGTTCAGGCTACTATGGCTACACCTTC. Protein: CASSLGSGYYGYTF.

V and J are TRBV6-2 or TRBV6-3 and TRBJ1-2, with D unclear. The CDR3 has 14 amino acids. Trimming cost V 4 bases and J 2 bases, with 11 bases left between them. Germline values: CDR1 MNHEY, CDR2 SVGEGT. The CDR3 spells CASSLNRLNYGYTF. The CDR3 DNA is TGTGCCAGCAGTTTGAACAGACTGAACTATGGCTACACCTTC.